This T cell receptor beta chain comes out of a study of blood T cell repertoires in COVID-19. Study as a whole: From the United States, Italy and Spain came samples of acute and convalescent COVID-19.

The method was immunoSEQ multiplex PCR; TCRdb's version includes in-frame clones alone and lacks a portion of them. The data hold fewer than 45,000 clones, with over 65% observed a single time. This CDR3 has 16 amino acids. Trimming removed 0 bases from V and 1 base from J, with 12 bases in between. CDR1 is SGDLS, CDR2 YYNGEE, per germline. The chain recombines TRBV9 with TRBJ2-3; D might be TRBD2 (6 bases). The sample comprised peripheral blood. The receptor's source is a man aged 60 to 75 with active COVID-19. As DNA, the CDR3 is TGTGCCAGCAGCGTAGGGGGAGCGGGCGGCACAGATACGCAGTATTTT. Protein sequence: CASSVGGAGGTDTQYF. The full variable domain, in which reference TRBV9 and TRBJ2-3 provide the parts outside the CDR3, is DSGVTQTPKHLITATGQRVTLRCSPRSGDLSVYWYQQSLDQGLQFLIQYYNGEERAKGNILERFSAQQFPDLHSELNLSSLELGDSALYFCASSVGGAGGTDTQYFGPGTRLTVL.